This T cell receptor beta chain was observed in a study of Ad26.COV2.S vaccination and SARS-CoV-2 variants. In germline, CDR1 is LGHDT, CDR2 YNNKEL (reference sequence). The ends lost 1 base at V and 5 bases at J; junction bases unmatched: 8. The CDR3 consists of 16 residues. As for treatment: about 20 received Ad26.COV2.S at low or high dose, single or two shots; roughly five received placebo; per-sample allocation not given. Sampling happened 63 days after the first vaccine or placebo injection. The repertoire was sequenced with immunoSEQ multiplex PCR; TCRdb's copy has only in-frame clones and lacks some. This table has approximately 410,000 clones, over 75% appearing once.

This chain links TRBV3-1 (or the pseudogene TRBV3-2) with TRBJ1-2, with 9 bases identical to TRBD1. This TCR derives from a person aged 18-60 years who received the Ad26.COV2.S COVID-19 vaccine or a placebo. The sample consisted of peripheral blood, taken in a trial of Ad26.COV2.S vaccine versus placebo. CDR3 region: CASSQASRTGAYGYTF. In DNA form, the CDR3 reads TGTGCCAGCAGCCAAGCGTCCCGGACAGGGGCTTATGGCTACACCTTC.